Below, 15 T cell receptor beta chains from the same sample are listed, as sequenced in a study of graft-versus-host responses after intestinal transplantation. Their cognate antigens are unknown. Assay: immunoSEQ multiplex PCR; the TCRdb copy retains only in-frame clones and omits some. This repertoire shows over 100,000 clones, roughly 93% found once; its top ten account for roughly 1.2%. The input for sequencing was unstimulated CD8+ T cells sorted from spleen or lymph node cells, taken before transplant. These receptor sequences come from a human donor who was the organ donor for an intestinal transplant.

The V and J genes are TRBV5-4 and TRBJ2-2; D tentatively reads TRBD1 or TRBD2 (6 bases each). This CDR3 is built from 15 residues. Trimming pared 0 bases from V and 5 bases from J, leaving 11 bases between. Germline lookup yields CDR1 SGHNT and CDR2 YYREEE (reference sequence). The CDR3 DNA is TGTGCCAGCAGCTTGGCCAGGGGAGGTACCGGGGAGCTGTTTTTT. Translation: CASSLARGGTGELFF.

CDR3 DNA sequence: TGTGCCAGCAGTTTATCCGTTTCAGGCAGCTCCTACGAGCAGTACTTC. Its translation is CASSLSVSGSSYEQYF. This chain connects TRBV27 to TRBJ2-7; D remains unclear. The CDR3 sequence is 16 residues long. V was pared by 0 bases and J by 0 bases, with 12 bases between. Germline-derived CDR1 and CDR2 are MNHEY and SMNVEV (reference sequence).

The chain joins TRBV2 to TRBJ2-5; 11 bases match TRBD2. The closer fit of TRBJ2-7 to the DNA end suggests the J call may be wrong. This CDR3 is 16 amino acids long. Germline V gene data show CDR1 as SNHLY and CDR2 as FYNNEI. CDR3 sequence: CASSYLGTSGSYEQYF. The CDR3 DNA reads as TGTGCCAGCAGTTATCTTGGGACTAGCGGCTCCTACGAGCAGTACTTC.

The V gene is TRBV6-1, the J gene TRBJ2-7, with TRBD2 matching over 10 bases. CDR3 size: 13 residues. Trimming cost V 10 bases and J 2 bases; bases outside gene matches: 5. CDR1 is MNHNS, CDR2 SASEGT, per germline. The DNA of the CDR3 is TGTGCCAACTCAGCGGGAGGGCCCTACGAGCAGTACTTC. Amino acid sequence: CANSAGGPYEQYF.

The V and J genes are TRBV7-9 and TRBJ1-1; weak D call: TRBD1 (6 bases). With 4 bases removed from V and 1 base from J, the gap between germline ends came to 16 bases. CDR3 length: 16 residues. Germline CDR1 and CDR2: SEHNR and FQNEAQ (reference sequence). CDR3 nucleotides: TGTGCCAGCAGCTCCCGAGGGGGGCCAAAGAACACTGAAGCTTTCTTT. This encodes CASSSRGGPKNTEAFF.

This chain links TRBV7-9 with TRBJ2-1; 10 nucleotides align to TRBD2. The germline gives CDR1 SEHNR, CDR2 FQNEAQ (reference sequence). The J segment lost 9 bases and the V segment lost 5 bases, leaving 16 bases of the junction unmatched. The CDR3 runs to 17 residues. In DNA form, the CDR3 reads TGTGCCAGCAGCCCCCGACTAGCGGGCCAGGAAGGTGGTGAGCAGTTCTTC. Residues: CASSPRLAGQEGGEQFF. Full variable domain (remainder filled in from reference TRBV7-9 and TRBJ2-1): DTGVSQNPRHKITKRGQNVTFRCDPISEHNRLYWYRQTLGQGPEFLTYFQNEAQLEKSRLLSDRFSAERPKGSFSTLEIQRTEQGDSAMYLCASSPRLAGQEGGEQFFGPGTRLTVL.

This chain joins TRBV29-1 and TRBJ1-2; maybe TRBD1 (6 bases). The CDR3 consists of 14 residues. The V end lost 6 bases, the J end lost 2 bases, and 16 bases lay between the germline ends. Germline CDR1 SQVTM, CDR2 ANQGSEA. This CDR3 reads CSVHPEGQNYGYTF. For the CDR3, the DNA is TGCAGCGTCCACCCAGAAGGACAGAACTATGGCTACACCTTC.

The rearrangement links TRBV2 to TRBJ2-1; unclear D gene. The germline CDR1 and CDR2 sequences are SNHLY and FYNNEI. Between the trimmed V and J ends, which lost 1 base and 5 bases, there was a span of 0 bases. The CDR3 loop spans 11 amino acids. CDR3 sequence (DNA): TGTGCCAGCAGTGAAGACAATGAGCAGTTCTTC. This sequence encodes CASSEDNEQFF.

The CDR3 region has the DNA TGTGCCAGCAGTTTATCACTAGCGGGAGACAACCCTACGAACACCGGGGAGCTGTTTTTT. Encoded protein: CASSLSLAGDNPTNTGELFF. The chain employs TRBV27 and TRBJ2-2, with TRBD2 identical over 11 bases. Trimming cost V 0 bases and J 0 bases; bases outside gene matches: 9. Looked up from germline, CDR1 is MNHEY and CDR2 is SMNVEV (reference sequence). The CDR3 is made up of 20 amino acids.

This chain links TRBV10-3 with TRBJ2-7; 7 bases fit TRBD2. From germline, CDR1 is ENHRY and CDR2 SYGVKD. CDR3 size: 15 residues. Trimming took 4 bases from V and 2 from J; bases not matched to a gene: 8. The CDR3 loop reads CAISGGGVLPYEQYF. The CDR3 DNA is TGTGCCATCAGTGGGGGGGGTGTCCTACCCTACGAGCAGTACTTC.

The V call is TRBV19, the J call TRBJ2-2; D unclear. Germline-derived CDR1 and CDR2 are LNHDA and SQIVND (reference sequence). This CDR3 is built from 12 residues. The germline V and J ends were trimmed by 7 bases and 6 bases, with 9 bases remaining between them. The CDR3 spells CASMFRPGELFF. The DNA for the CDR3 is TGTGCCAGTATGTTTCGTCCCGGGGAGCTGTTTTTT.

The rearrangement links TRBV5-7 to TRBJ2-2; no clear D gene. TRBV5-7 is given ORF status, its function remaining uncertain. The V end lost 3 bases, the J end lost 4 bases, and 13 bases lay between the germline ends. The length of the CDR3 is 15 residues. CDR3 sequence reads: CASSSRWSGTGELFF. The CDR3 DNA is TGTGCCAGCAGCTCCCGGTGGTCGGGCACCGGGGAGCTGTTTTTT.

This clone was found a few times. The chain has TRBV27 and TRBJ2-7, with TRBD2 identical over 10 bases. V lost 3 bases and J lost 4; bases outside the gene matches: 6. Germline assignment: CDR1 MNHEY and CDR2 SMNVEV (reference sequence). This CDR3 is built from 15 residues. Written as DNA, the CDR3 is TGTGCCAGCAGTTTCGAGCGGGAGGGTCCGTACGAGCAGTACTTC. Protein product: CASSFEREGPYEQYF.

As DNA, the CDR3 is TGTGCCAGTAGACAACTTACAGGCAACACTGAAGCTTTCTTT. Its translation: CASRQLTGNTEAFF. The chain is built from TRBV19 and TRBJ1-1; D perhaps matches TRBD1 (5 bases). V shed 6 bases and J shed 2 bases, with 13 bases lying between them. From germline, CDR1 is LNHDA and CDR2 SQIVND (reference sequence). The CDR3 has 14 amino acids.

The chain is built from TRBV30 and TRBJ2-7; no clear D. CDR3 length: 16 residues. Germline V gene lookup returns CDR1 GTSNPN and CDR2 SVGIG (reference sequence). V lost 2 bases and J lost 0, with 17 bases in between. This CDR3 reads CAWSRLGYPNSYEQYF. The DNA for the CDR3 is TGTGCCTGGAGTAGGTTGGGGTACCCAAACTCCTACGAGCAGTACTTC.